The source of this TCR beta chain is a study of neurological immune-mediated disorders. Synthesis of cDNA was accomplished via 5'RACE employing 10-nucleotide random UMIs. TCRdb used MiXCR to reprocess the 5' RACE reads, holding one entry per CDR3 protein. Here the sample spans some 60,000 distinct CDR3 sequences, roughly 9.8% being singletons. Regarding time point: longitudinal time-point 2. Volunteers from a blood bank in Maryland, USA, constituted the healthy controls. The sample holds many counts of this clonotype. The CDR3 is 13 residues long. Germline V gives CDR1 DFQATT, CDR2 SNEGSKA (reference sequence). The V gene end was trimmed by 1 base and the J gene end by 6 bases; junction bases not matched to a gene: 6.

The sequenced sample was PBMCs. The sequence was obtained from a man younger than 45 in good health. The V gene is TRBV20-1, the J gene TRBJ2-7; 7 nucleotides agree with TRBD2. DNA of the CDR3: TGCAGTGCTAGAGGGCCGGGCGGGAGCGAGCAGTACTTC. This encodes CSARGPGGSEQYF.